These T cell receptor beta chains were read from a single sample in a study of T cells in Graves' hyperthyroidism and ophthalmopathy. Via MiXCR, TCRdb re-called the multiplex PCR reads, giving one row per CDR3 protein. This sample has 500,000 to 650,000 distinct CDR3 sequences; about 20% occur once, and the top ten carry over 45%. The sample was blood. The receptor set was obtained from a man in his forties or fifties with Graves' ophthalmopathy. The CDR3 runs from the conserved cysteine through the conserved F or W. Each record gives: V gene, J gene, D gene, clone size, CDR3 protein, CDR3 DNA. The D gene is left open where the match is weak. The size of a clone is reported for some rows only, either as once, few or many, or as a class for expanded clones.

v_call: TRBV7-9; j_call: TRBJ2-7; d_call: NA; clone_size: few; cdr3_aa: CASRPTWSSYEQYF; cdr3_nt: TGTGCCAGCAGACCGACCTGGAGCTCCTACGAGCAGTACTTC
v_call: TRBV19; j_call: TRBJ1-4; d_call: NA; clone_size: NA; cdr3_aa: CASSISRVGTNEKLFF; cdr3_nt: TGTGCCAGTAGTATTTCCCGGGTCGGCACTAATGAAAAACTGTTTTTT
v_call: TRBV2; j_call: TRBJ2-5; d_call: TRBD2; clone_size: NA; cdr3_aa: CASDGTSGMGETQYF; cdr3_nt: TGTGCCAGCGATGGGACTAGCGGGATGGGAGAGACCCAGTACTTC
v_call: TRBV12-3/TRBV12-4; j_call: TRBJ2-5; d_call: NA; clone_size: many; cdr3_aa: CASSTEGGQRSETQYF; cdr3_nt: TGTGCCAGCAGTACAGAGGGGGGACAGAGATCAGAGACCCAGTACTTC
v_call: TRBV24-1; j_call: TRBJ1-5; d_call: TRBD1; clone_size: NA; cdr3_aa: CATSATGGNQPQHF; cdr3_nt: TGTGCCACCAGTGCTACAGGGGGTAATCAGCCCCAGCATTTT
v_call: TRBV28; j_call: TRBJ2-7; d_call: NA; clone_size: many; cdr3_aa: CASRSLGSGPYEQYF; cdr3_nt: TGTGCCAGCAGATCCCTAGGCTCAGGGCCCTACGAGCAGTACTTC
v_call: TRBV28; j_call: TRBJ2-7; d_call: TRBD2; clone_size: NA; cdr3_aa: CASSLGASGRHEQYF; cdr3_nt: TGTGCCAGCAGCCTGGGGGCTAGCGGGAGACACGAGCAGTACTTC
v_call: TRBV5-1; j_call: TRBJ2-7; d_call: TRBD1; clone_size: few; cdr3_aa: CASSWDRGRYEQYF; cdr3_nt: TGCGCCAGCAGCTGGGACAGGGGGCGATACGAGCAGTACTTC
v_call: TRBV20-1; j_call: TRBJ2-5; d_call: NA; clone_size: few; cdr3_aa: CSARVPSLNF; cdr3_nt: TGCAGTGCTAGAGTACCGTCCCTTAACTTC
v_call: TRBV6-1; j_call: TRBJ1-1; d_call: NA; clone_size: many; cdr3_aa: CASSPYSGLAFF; cdr3_nt: TGTGCCAGCAGCCCCTATTCCGGGTTGGCTTTCTTT
v_call: TRBV5-1; j_call: TRBJ1-6; d_call: TRBD1; clone_size: NA; cdr3_aa: CASSLAWPGGRNSPLHF; cdr3_nt: TGCGCCAGCAGCTTGGCCTGGCCAGGGGGCAGGAATTCACCCCTCCACTTT
v_call: TRBV2; j_call: TRBJ1-2; d_call: NA; clone_size: many; cdr3_aa: CASKVAGFSGYTF; cdr3_nt: TGTGCCAGCAAAGTGGCAGGGTTCAGTGGCTACACCTTC
v_call: TRBV7-8; j_call: TRBJ2-3; d_call: NA; clone_size: few; cdr3_aa: CASSLGGPVSYF; cdr3_nt: TGTGCCAGCAGCTTGGGGGGGCCCGTCTCGTATTTT
v_call: TRBV5-1; j_call: TRBJ1-2; d_call: NA; clone_size: many; cdr3_aa: CASSLVGQTTNYGYTF; cdr3_nt: TGCGCCAGCAGCTTGGTTGGACAGACCACTAACTATGGCTACACCTTC
v_call: TRBV11-2; j_call: TRBJ1-5; d_call: NA; clone_size: many; cdr3_aa: CASSLGWGSNQPQHF; cdr3_nt: TGTGCCAGCAGCTTAGGTTGGGGTAGCAATCAGCCCCAGCATTTT
v_call: TRBV27; j_call: TRBJ2-1; d_call: NA; clone_size: many; cdr3_aa: CASTTWGNEQFF; cdr3_nt: TGTGCCAGCACCACCTGGGGGAATGAGCAGTTCTTC
v_call: TRBV12-3/TRBV12-4; j_call: TRBJ2-2; d_call: TRBD1; clone_size: many; cdr3_aa: CASSSGGRGTGELFF; cdr3_nt: TGTGCCAGCAGTTCAGGGGGAAGGGGGACCGGGGAGCTGTTTTTT
v_call: TRBV5-1; j_call: TRBJ2-7; d_call: NA; clone_size: NA; cdr3_aa: CASSSYDSLGPRSYEQYF; cdr3_nt: TGCGCCAGCAGCTCTTACGACAGCTTGGGCCCACGCTCCTACGAGCAGTACTTC
v_call: TRBV3-1; j_call: TRBJ1-5; d_call: TRBD1; clone_size: many; cdr3_aa: CASSPTGGDNQPQHF; cdr3_nt: TGTGCCAGCAGCCCGACAGGGGGGGACAATCAGCCCCAGCATTTT
v_call: TRBV7-9; j_call: TRBJ2-7; d_call: NA; clone_size: many; cdr3_aa: CASSPPGDYEQYF; cdr3_nt: TGTGCCAGCAGCCCACCGGGTGACTACGAGCAGTACTTC
v_call: TRBV24-1; j_call: TRBJ2-3; d_call: TRBD2; clone_size: few; cdr3_aa: CATSDPTSDYTDTQYF; cdr3_nt: TGTGCCACCAGTGACCCTACTAGCGATTACACAGATACGCAGTATTTT
v_call: TRBV6-1; j_call: TRBJ1-4; d_call: NA; clone_size: few; cdr3_aa: CASSEDPDSTFATNEKLFF; cdr3_nt: TGTGCCAGCAGTGAAGACCCGGACAGCACCTTTGCAACTAATGAAAAACTGTTTTTT
v_call: TRBV5-1; j_call: TRBJ2-1; d_call: NA; clone_size: NA; cdr3_aa: CASSLAGGVAYNEQFF; cdr3_nt: TGCGCCAGCAGCTTGGCCGGGGGAGTGGCCTACAATGAGCAGTTCTTC
v_call: TRBV5-8; j_call: TRBJ2-2; d_call: NA; clone_size: few; cdr3_aa: CASSLGQGTTNTGELFF; cdr3_nt: TGTGCCAGCAGCTTGGGACAGGGGACTACGAACACCGGGGAGCTGTTTTTT
v_call: TRBV18; j_call: TRBJ1-2; d_call: TRBD1; clone_size: NA; cdr3_aa: CASSPLDRVGGYTF; cdr3_nt: TGTGCCAGCTCACCGCTGGACAGGGTAGGTGGCTACACCTTC
v_call: TRBV20-1; j_call: TRBJ1-5; d_call: TRBD1; clone_size: few; cdr3_aa: CSASSYRGSNQPQHF; cdr3_nt: TGCAGTGCTAGTAGTTACAGGGGAAGCAATCAGCCCCAGCATTTT
v_call: TRBV29-1; j_call: TRBJ2-5; d_call: NA; clone_size: many; cdr3_aa: CSVPRWGGQETQYF; cdr3_nt: TGCAGCGTTCCGCGGTGGGGCGGCCAAGAGACCCAGTACTTC
v_call: TRBV18; j_call: TRBJ2-6; d_call: NA; clone_size: NA; cdr3_aa: CASSPPSASGANVLTF; cdr3_nt: TGTGCCAGCTCACCCCCCTCAGCCTCTGGGGCCAACGTCCTGACTTTC
v_call: TRBV6-2/TRBV6-3; j_call: TRBJ2-5; d_call: NA; clone_size: many; cdr3_aa: CASSYWGRPGQGETQYF; cdr3_nt: TGTGCCAGCAGTTACTGGGGACGCCCGGGCCAAGGAGAGACCCAGTACTTC
v_call: TRBV11-3; j_call: TRBJ2-2; d_call: NA; clone_size: many; cdr3_aa: CASSPTVQPTGELFF; cdr3_nt: TGTGCCAGCAGCCCGACAGTTCAACCTACCGGGGAGCTGTTTTTT
v_call: TRBV20-1; j_call: TRBJ1-6; d_call: TRBD1; clone_size: NA; cdr3_aa: CSASPRQGTISPLHF; cdr3_nt: TGCAGTGCTAGCCCCCGACAGGGAACAATTTCACCCCTCCACTTT
v_call: TRBV12-3/TRBV12-4; j_call: TRBJ1-2; d_call: TRBD1; clone_size: many; cdr3_aa: CASSPQGALGYTF; cdr3_nt: TGTGCCAGCAGCCCACAGGGGGCACTCGGCTACACCTTC
v_call: TRBV19; j_call: TRBJ1-4; d_call: NA; clone_size: few; cdr3_aa: CASSQTGLNEKLFF; cdr3_nt: TGTGCCAGTAGTCAAACAGGCCTTAATGAAAAACTGTTTTTT
v_call: TRBV18; j_call: TRBJ2-3; d_call: TRBD2; clone_size: NA; cdr3_aa: CASSPIGTSGADTQYF; cdr3_nt: TGTGCCAGCTCACCCATAGGGACTAGCGGCGCAGATACGCAGTATTTT
v_call: TRBV30; j_call: TRBJ1-2; d_call: NA; clone_size: many; cdr3_aa: CAWSVDRLYGYTF; cdr3_nt: TGTGCCTGGAGTGTCGACAGGCTCTATGGCTACACCTTC
v_call: TRBV15; j_call: TRBJ1-4; d_call: NA; clone_size: NA; cdr3_aa: CATSRGHATNEKLFF; cdr3_nt: TGTGCCACCAGCAGAGGCCACGCAACTAATGAAAAACTGTTTTTT
v_call: TRBV18; j_call: TRBJ2-4; d_call: NA; clone_size: many; cdr3_aa: CASSPPQVTKNIQYF; cdr3_nt: TGTGCCAGCTCACCACCCCAGGTTACCAAAAACATTCAGTACTTC
v_call: TRBV5-4; j_call: TRBJ2-5; d_call: NA; clone_size: few; cdr3_aa: CASSVRFKETQYF; cdr3_nt: TGTGCCAGCAGCGTTCGGTTTAAAGAGACCCAGTACTTC
v_call: TRBV6-1; j_call: TRBJ2-3; d_call: NA; clone_size: NA; cdr3_aa: CASRWTVRGTDTQYF; cdr3_nt: TGTGCCAGCCGATGGACGGTTCGAGGCACAGATACGCAGTATTTT
v_call: TRBV19; j_call: TRBJ1-5; d_call: NA; clone_size: NA; cdr3_aa: CASTDGYNQPQHF; cdr3_nt: TGTGCCAGTACCGACGGATACAATCAGCCCCAGCATTTT